Listed below are T cell receptor beta chains from one sample, sequenced in a study of blood T cell repertoires in COVID-19. Generated by immunoSEQ multiplex PCR, the TCRdb table keeps only in-frame clones and is missing some. The table lists about 170,000 clones, 84% of them singletons. The sample was PBMCs or T cells enriched from blood (not recorded which). Receptor source: a man aged 45-60 years who had recovered from COVID-19. CDR3s include the opening cysteine and the closing phenylalanine or tryptophan. The D gene is left open where the match is weak. Not every row has a clone size; where given, it reads once, few, many or a size class.

v_gene	j_gene	abundance	d_gene	CDR3aa	CDR3nt
TRBV10-3	TRBJ1-1	NA	NA	CAISESTLMNTEAFF	TGTGCCATCAGTGAGTCAACTCTAATGAACACTGAAGCTTTCTTT
TRBV18	TRBJ2-5	NA	NA	CASSPQPPGETQYF	TGTGCCAGCTCACCACAGCCGCCGGGAGAGACCCAGTACTTC
TRBV18	TRBJ1-2	NA	NA	CASSPEPDGYTF	TGTGCCAGCTCACCGGAGCCCGATGGCTACACCTTC
TRBV3-1/TRBV3-2	TRBJ2-7	NA	NA	CASSQVRRNEQYF	TGTGCCAGCAGCCAAGTCAGGCGAAACGAGCAGTACTTC
TRBV28	TRBJ1-5	NA	NA	CATLVGGARQPQHF	TGTGCCACTCTCGTGGGGGGGGCTCGTCAGCCCCAGCATTTT
TRBV15	TRBJ2-5	NA	NA	CATSRDRETQYF	TGTGCCACCAGCAGAGATCGAGAGACCCAGTACTTC
TRBV30	TRBJ1-5	once	TRBD1	CAWSGDRDPNQPQHF	TGTGCCTGGAGTGGGGACAGGGACCCTAATCAGCCCCAGCATTTT
TRBV5-4	TRBJ1-4	NA	NA	CASSLAGGLGEKLFF	TGTGCCAGCAGCTTGGCCGGGGGGCTTGGAGAAAAACTGTTTTTT
TRBV7-9	TRBJ2-5	NA	TRBD2	CASSLGSGARQETQYF	TGTGCCAGCAGCTTAGGTAGCGGGGCGCGCCAAGAGACCCAGTACTTC
TRBV30	TRBJ1-2	NA	TRBD1	CASPRTGGNGYTF	TGTGCCTCGCCTCGGACAGGGGGGAATGGCTACACCTTC
TRBV6-5	TRBJ1-6	NA	TRBD1	CASSRGQGNSPLHF	TGTGCCAGCAGCCGGGGACAGGGGAATTCACCCCTCCACTTT
TRBV3-1/TRBV3-2	TRBJ1-4	NA	NA	CASSQMDSTNEKLFF	TGTGCCAGCAGCCAAATGGACAGCACCAATGAAAAACTGTTTTTT
TRBV5-1	TRBJ2-3	NA	TRBD2	CASSLLAGPSTDTQYF	TGCGCCAGCAGCTTGCTAGCGGGGCCTAGCACAGATACGCAGTATTTT
TRBV19	TRBJ1-1	NA	NA	CASRMVGGLNTEAFF	TGTGCCAGTCGCATGGTGGGGGGTTTGAACACTGAAGCTTTCTTT
TRBV3-1/TRBV3-2	TRBJ1-4	NA	TRBD1	CASSQARTGATNEKLFF	TGTGCCAGCAGCCAAGCTAGGACAGGGGCAACTAATGAAAAACTGTTTTTT
TRBV28	TRBJ1-5	NA	NA	CASSLYRTGGNQPQHF	TGTGCCAGCAGTTTATACCGCACAGGAGGCAATCAGCCCCAGCATTTT
TRBV6-1	TRBJ2-5	NA	NA	CASSESGWETQYF	TGTGCCAGCAGTGAATCAGGGTGGGAGACCCAGTACTTC
TRBV11-1	TRBJ2-5	NA	NA	CAVGKQGIQETQYF	TGTGCAGTGGGTAAACAGGGCATCCAAGAGACCCAGTACTTC
TRBV18	TRBJ1-1	once	NA	CASSEYLNTEAFF	TGTGCCAGCTCAGAGTATCTGAACACTGAAGCTTTCTTT
TRBV14	TRBJ1-2	NA	TRBD1	CASRNPGTGHGYTF	TGTGCCAGCAGGAACCCTGGGACAGGGCACGGCTACACCTTC
TRBV15	TRBJ1-1	NA	TRBD1	CATSTRQGLAFF	TGTGCCACCAGCACCAGACAGGGGTTAGCTTTCTTT
TRBV30	TRBJ2-7	NA	TRBD1	CAWSTGGTANYEQYF	TGTGCCTGGAGTACCGGTGGGACAGCAAACTACGAGCAGTACTTC
TRBV2	TRBJ2-7	NA	TRBD1	CASSHRGPYEQYF	TGTGCCAGCAGCCACAGGGGCCCCTACGAGCAGTACTTC
TRBV18	TRBJ1-2	NA	NA	CASSPNSISFGYTF	TGTGCCAGCTCACCAAACAGCATCTCATTTGGCTACACCTTC